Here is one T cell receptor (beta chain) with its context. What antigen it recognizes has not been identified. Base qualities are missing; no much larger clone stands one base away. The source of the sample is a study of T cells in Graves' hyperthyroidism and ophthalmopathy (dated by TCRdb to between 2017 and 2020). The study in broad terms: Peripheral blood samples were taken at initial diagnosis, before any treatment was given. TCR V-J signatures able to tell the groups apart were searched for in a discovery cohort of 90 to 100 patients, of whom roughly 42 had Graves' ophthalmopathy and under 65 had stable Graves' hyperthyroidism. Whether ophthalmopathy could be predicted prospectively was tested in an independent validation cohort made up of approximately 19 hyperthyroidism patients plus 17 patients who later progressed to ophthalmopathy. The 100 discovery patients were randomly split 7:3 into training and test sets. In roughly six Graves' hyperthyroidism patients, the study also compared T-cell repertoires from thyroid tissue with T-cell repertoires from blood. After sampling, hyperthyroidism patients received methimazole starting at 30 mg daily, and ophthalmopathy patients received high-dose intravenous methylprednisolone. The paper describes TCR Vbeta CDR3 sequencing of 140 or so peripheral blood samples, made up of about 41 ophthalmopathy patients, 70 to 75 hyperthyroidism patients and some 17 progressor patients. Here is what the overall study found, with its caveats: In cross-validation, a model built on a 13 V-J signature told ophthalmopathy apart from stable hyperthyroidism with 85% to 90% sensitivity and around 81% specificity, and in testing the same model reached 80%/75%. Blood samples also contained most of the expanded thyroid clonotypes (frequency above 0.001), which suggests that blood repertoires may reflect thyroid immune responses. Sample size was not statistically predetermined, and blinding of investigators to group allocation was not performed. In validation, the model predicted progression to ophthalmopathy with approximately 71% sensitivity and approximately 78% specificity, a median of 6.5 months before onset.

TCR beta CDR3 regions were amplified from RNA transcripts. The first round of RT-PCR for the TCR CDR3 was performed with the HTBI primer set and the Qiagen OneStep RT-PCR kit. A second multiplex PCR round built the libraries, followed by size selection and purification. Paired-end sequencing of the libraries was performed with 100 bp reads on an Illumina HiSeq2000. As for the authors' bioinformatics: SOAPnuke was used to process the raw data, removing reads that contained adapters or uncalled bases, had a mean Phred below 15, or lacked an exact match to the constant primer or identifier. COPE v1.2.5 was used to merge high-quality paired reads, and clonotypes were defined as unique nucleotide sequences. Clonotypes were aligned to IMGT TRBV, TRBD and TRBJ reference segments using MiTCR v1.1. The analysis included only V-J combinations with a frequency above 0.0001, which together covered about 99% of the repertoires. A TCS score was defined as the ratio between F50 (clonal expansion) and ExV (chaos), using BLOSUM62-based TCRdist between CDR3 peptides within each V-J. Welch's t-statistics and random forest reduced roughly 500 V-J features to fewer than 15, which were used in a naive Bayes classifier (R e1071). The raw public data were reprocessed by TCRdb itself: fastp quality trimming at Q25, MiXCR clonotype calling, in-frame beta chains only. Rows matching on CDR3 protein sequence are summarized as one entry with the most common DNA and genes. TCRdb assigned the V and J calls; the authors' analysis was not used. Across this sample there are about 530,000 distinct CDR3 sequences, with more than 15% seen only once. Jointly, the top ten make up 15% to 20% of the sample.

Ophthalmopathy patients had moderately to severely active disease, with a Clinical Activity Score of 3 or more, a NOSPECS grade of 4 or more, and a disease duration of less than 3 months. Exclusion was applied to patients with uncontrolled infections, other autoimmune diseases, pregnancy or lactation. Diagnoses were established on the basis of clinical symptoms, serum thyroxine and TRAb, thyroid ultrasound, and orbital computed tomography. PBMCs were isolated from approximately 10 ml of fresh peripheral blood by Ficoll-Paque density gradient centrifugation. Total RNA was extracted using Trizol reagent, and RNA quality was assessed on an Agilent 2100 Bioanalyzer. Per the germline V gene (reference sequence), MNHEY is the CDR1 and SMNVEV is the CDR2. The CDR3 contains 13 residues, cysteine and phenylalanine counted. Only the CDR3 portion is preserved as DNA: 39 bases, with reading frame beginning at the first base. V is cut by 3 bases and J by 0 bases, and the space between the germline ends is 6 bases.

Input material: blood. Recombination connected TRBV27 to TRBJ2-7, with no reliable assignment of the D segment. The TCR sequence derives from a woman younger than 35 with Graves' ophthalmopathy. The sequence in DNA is TGTGCCAGCAGTTTGAAATCCTCCTACGAGCAGTACTTC. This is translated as CASSLKSSYEQYF.